Below, 10 T cell receptor beta chains from the same sample are listed, as sequenced in a study of radiotherapy plus CTLA-4 blockade in lung cancer. Sequencing was performed with immunoSEQ multiplex PCR; in TCRdb, only in-frame clones are kept and a portion is missing. The sample carries tens of thousands of clones, around 75% recorded once. Material: peripheral blood, obtained from a patient treated with radiotherapy plus ipilimumab. The receptors shown here come from a human donor with non-small cell lung cancer that progressed on radiotherapy plus ipilimumab.

The rearrangement uses TRBV7-9 and TRBJ2-2, with D unresolved. Germline V gene sequence: CDR1 SEHNR, CDR2 FQNEAQ (reference sequence). Trimming took off 5 bases at V and 1 base at J, with 11 bases between the two ends. The CDR3 spans 15 residues. The CDR3 here is CASSDPLWNTGELFF. CDR3 coding DNA: TGTGCCAGCAGCGACCCTTTATGGAACACCGGGGAGCTGTTTTTT.

The J gene is TRBJ1-1, the V gene TRBV13, with TRBD1 identical over 7 bases. The J segment lost 3 bases and the V segment lost 1 base, leaving 2 bases of the junction unmatched. The CDR3 is made up of 14 amino acids. Germline V lookup: CDR1 PRHDT, CDR2 FYEKMQ (reference sequence). The CDR3 protein is CASSLAQGDTEAFF. In DNA form, the CDR3 reads TGTGCCAGCAGCTTAGCTCAGGGGGACACTGAAGCTTTCTTT.

The chain is built from TRBV28 and TRBJ1-2, with D unresolved. Trimming took 10 bases from V and 3 from J, leaving 15 bases between them. The CDR3 is made up of 13 amino acids. The V gene's germline CDR1 is MDHEN and CDR2 SYDVKM. The DNA of the CDR3 is TGTGCCACCCCTTCGGGGTCATACTATGGCTACACCTTC. Amino acids: CATPSGSYYGYTF.

As DNA, the CDR3 is TGTGCCAGCAGCCCGGGGATCCCTTATGGCTACACCTTC. As protein: CASSPGIPYGYTF. This chain joins TRBV6-6 and TRBJ1-2, with unresolved D. The CDR3 is made up of 13 amino acids. The germline gives CDR1 MNHNY, CDR2 SVGAGI (reference sequence). V lost 6 bases and J lost 5, with 13 bases in between.

The J gene is TRBJ1-1, the V gene TRBV5-1; D may be TRBD1 (5 bases). The CDR3 length is 16 residues. Between the trimmed V and J ends, which lost 1 base and 4 bases, there was a span of 17 bases. The germline V gene has CDR1 SGHRS and CDR2 YFSETQ. CDR3 protein: CASSLRPPGLGTEAFF. CDR3 DNA: TGCGCCAGCAGCTTGAGACCCCCAGGGCTGGGCACTGAAGCTTTCTTT.

J is TRBJ1-3 and V is TRBV28; the D is unclear. V was shortened by 8 bases and J by 2 bases, with 7 bases between the two germline ends. The CDR3 has 12 amino acids. Germline loops: CDR1 MDHEN, CDR2 SYDVKM. CDR3 sequence: CASARPGNTIYF. The CDR3 DNA follows: TGTGCCAGCGCCAGGCCTGGAAACACCATATATTTT. Based on the CDR3 plus reference TRBV28 and TRBJ1-3, the full variable domain is DVKVTQSSRYLVKRTGEKVFLECVQDMDHENMFWYRQDPGLGLRLIYFSYDVKMKEKGDIPEGYSVSREKKERFSLILESASTNQTSMYLCASARPGNTIYFGEGSWLTVV.

The CDR3: CASSGERTEQYF. As DNA, the CDR3 is TGTGCCAGCAGTGGCGAACGGACCGAGCAGTACTTC. This chain connects TRBV2 to TRBJ2-7; D call uncertain. This CDR3 region has 12 residues. Trimming stripped 4 bases from V and 6 bases from J, with 10 bases between. Germline V CDR1 and CDR2: SNHLY, FYNNEI.

This clone has just a few counts. The chain carries TRBV7-9 and TRBJ2-5; D is possibly TRBD2 (6 bases). The germline gives CDR1 SEHNR, CDR2 FQNEAQ (reference sequence). This CDR3 has 10 residues. The V end lost 9 bases, the J end lost 4 bases, and 6 bases lay between the germline ends. The CDR3 DNA follows: TGTGCCAGGGGGGGAGAGACCCAGTACTTC. This sequence encodes CARGGETQYF. Full variable domain (rest looked up from reference TRBV7-9 and TRBJ2-5): DTGVSQNPRHKITKRGQNVTFRCDPISEHNRLYWYRQTLGQGPEFLTYFQNEAQLEKSRLLSDRFSAERPKGSFSTLEIQRTEQGDSAMYLCARGGETQYFGPGTRLLVL.

The chain links TRBV4-2 to TRBJ2-7, with a tentative D call TRBD2 (6 bases). The CDR3 has 15 amino acids. The ends were cut back, 0 bases at V and 2 bases at J, with 11 bases in the middle. Per the germline V gene, CDR1 is LGHNA and CDR2 is YNFKEQ. The CDR3 here is CASSQDAAGPYEQYF. As DNA, the CDR3 is TGTGCCAGCAGCCAAGACGCGGCGGGGCCCTACGAGCAGTACTTC.

This sequence joins TRBV11-3 and TRBJ2-2; unclear D gene. CDR1 is SGHNT, CDR2 YENEEA, per germline. V was pared by 5 bases and J by 0 bases, with 4 bases between. This CDR3 has 13 residues. The DNA of the CDR3 is TGTGCCAGCAGCGAACCGAACACCGGGGAGCTGTTTTTT. This sequence encodes CASSEPNTGELFF.